These 13 T cell receptor beta chains were sequenced from one sample in a study of T cells after yellow fever vaccination. TCRdb re-called the 5' RACE reads with MiXCR, one entry per CDR3 protein. This table has just over 250,000 distinct CDR3 sequences, about 5.2% appearing once. Sequenced here: CD4+ T cells sorted from PBMCs, sampled on the day of the yellow fever booster vaccination. These TCRs come from a man younger than 30 who received the YFV17D yellow fever vaccine.

V gene TRBV7-9 combines with J gene TRBJ1-1; no reliable D call. Germline-derived CDR1 and CDR2 are SEHNR and FQNEAQ (reference sequence). This CDR3 has 16 amino acids. The V end was cut by 5 bases, the J end by 0 bases, with 16 bases between. The CDR3 is CASSPRSGSLNTEAFF. CDR3 in DNA: TGTGCCAGCAGCCCCAGGAGCGGCAGCTTGAACACTGAAGCTTTCTTT.

This clonotype showed up just a few times. It is unclear where the CDR3 begins or ends on the DNA, so no DNA is shown, and the CDR3 is as TCRdb lists it. V usage is TRBV9 and J usage is TRBJ2-2; the table names TRBD1, a call not compared with the DNA. The CDR3 spans 15 residues, counting both ends. In germline, CDR1 is SGDLS, CDR2 YYNGEE. The CDR3 region is CAAQGNGDDRGAVFF.

In this sample, this clonotype turned up many times. The chain is built from TRBV6-2 or TRBV6-3 and TRBJ2-1; 11 positions match TRBD1. This CDR3 comprises 15 residues. Germline V gene data show CDR1 as MNHEY and CDR2 as SVGEGT. Losses at the gene ends were 6 bases for V and 4 bases for J; bases not matched to a gene: 5. DNA of the CDR3: TGTGCCAGCAGAACGGACAGGGGGCCTTACAATGAGCAGTTCTTC. Protein product: CASRTDRGPYNEQFF.

This clonotype occurred a few times. The chain uses TRBV12-3 or TRBV12-4 and TRBJ2-1; 7 nucleotides align to TRBD2. The junction had 16 bases not matched to a gene; V was cut back by 11 bases and J by 12 bases. The CDR3 has 13 residues. In nucleotides, the CDR3 is TGTGCCCCAACCGTAGGACTAGGCGGTTGGCAGTTCTTC. Translation gives CAPTVGLGGWQFF.

This clonotype was seen many times. The V gene is TRBV7-8, the J gene TRBJ1-2; a possible D gene is TRBD1 (5 bases). CDR3 length: 14 residues. In germline, CDR1 is SGHVS, CDR2 FQNEAQ. V was clipped by 2 bases and J by 7 bases, with 14 bases between them. The CDR3 DNA follows: TGTGCCAGCAGCTTAATCCCTTGGAGGGGTGGCTACACCTTC. Protein: CASSLIPWRGGYTF.

This clonotype was picked up many times. The gene calls are TRBV13 and TRBJ2-2; 7 positions match TRBD2. Germline loops: CDR1 PRHDT, CDR2 FYEKMQ (reference sequence). V lost 5 bases, J lost 1 base, and 7 bases stayed unmatched. The CDR3 totals 16 residues. The CDR3 sequence is CASSAPGGVNTGELFF. Here the CDR3 DNA reads TGTGCCAGCAGCGCCCCGGGGGGTGTGAACACCGGGGAGCTGTTTTTT.

This clonotype appeared many times. This chain links TRBV10-3 with TRBJ1-1, with 7 positions matching TRBD1. CDR3 length: 16 residues. J was trimmed by 0 bases and V by 10 bases; bases with no gene match: 14. Germline lookup yields CDR1 ENHRY and CDR2 SYGVKD. The CDR3 sequence is CATQPAPGQMNTEAFF. The DNA of the CDR3 is TGTGCCACCCAACCGGCCCCGGGACAGATGAACACTGAAGCTTTCTTT.

V is TRBV6-1 and J is TRBJ2-7; TRBD1 aligns across 7 bases. This CDR3 contains 16 residues. From germline, CDR1 is MNHNS and CDR2 SASEGT. V trimming: 6 bases; J trimming: 1 base; junction bases outside the gene matches: 12. CDR3 loop: CASSRTRQGASYEQYV. The CDR3 DNA sequence: TGTGCCAGCAGCAGAACGAGACAGGGAGCTTCCTACGAGCAGTACGTC.

This rearrangement joins TRBV6-1 to TRBJ1-5; D is uncertain. V was clipped by 3 bases and J by 7 bases, with 13 bases between them. The CDR3 loop spans 14 amino acids. Germline lookup yields CDR1 MNHNS and CDR2 SASEGT. For the CDR3, the DNA is TGTGCCAGCAGTGAGACCTACCTGGCCCAGCCCCAGCATTTT. This sequence encodes CASSETYLAQPQHF.

The sample holds many counts of this clonotype. This chain uses TRBV6-1 with TRBJ1-2; maybe TRBD1 (5 bases). Trimming shortened V by 10 bases and J by 2 bases, and 17 bases separated the two germline ends. This CDR3 region has 14 residues. CDR1 and CDR2 (germline): MNHNS, SASEGT. CDR3 amino acids: CATAGSAGNYGYTF. The DNA of the CDR3 is TGTGCCACAGCAGGGTCGGCAGGCAACTATGGCTACACCTTC.

This clonotype has more than one count but fewer than ten. This chain links TRBV6-5 with TRBJ2-2; TRBD1 agrees at 7 bases. Looked up from germline, CDR1 is MNHEY and CDR2 is SVGAGI. The CDR3 is 14 residues long. Unmatched junction bases numbered 3, after V lost 4 bases and J lost 4 bases. In DNA, the CDR3 is TGTGCCAGCAGTTTCCACAGGGGCACCGGGGAGCTGTTTTTT. This encodes CASSFHRGTGELFF.

The sample holds a few counts of this clonotype. V usage is TRBV20-1 and J usage is TRBJ1-5, with a possible D match to TRBD1 (5 bases). V was trimmed by 7 bases and J by 3 bases, leaving 16 bases between them. This CDR3 comprises 14 residues. Germline loops: CDR1 DFQATT, CDR2 SNEGSKA (reference sequence). The CDR3 DNA sequence: TGCAGTGTAAGAGGGGCAGGGCTCAATCAGCCCCAGCATTTT. Protein: CSVRGAGLNQPQHF.

The rearrangement links TRBV28 to TRBJ1-1; 10 nucleotides agree with TRBD1. CDR3 length equals 15 residues. The trim removed 4 bases at V and 4 bases at J, leaving 6 bases unmatched. Germline V gene sequence: CDR1 MDHEN, CDR2 SYDVKM. The CDR3 reads CASSSQTGGPTEAFF. The DNA for the CDR3 is TGTGCCAGCAGTTCCCAGACAGGGGGCCCCACTGAAGCTTTCTTT. Looking up the rest from reference TRBV28 and TRBJ1-1 gives the full variable domain: DVKVTQSSRYLVKRTGEKVFLECVQDMDHENMFWYRQDPGLGLRLIYFSYDVKMKEKGDIPEGYSVSREKKERFSLILESASTNQTSMYLCASSSQTGGPTEAFFGQGTRLTVV.